The 9 T cell receptor beta chains listed next were all sequenced from one sample in a study of breast tumors, draining lymph nodes, adjacent tissues. Via MiXCR, TCRdb re-called the multiplex PCR reads, giving one row per CDR3 protein. The table shows some 230,000 distinct CDR3 sequences, with about 34% occurring only once. Axillary draining lymph nodes of breast cancer patients supplied the node samples. Sequencing was carried out using axillary lymph node tissue. The source of these receptors is a female donor with breast cancer. Some clones in this sample may be carry-over from other donors' samples.

The chain joins TRBV6-6 to TRBJ2-3; 8 bases line up with TRBD1. Germline lookup yields CDR1 MNHNY and CDR2 SVGAGI (reference sequence). This CDR3 contains 16 residues. Trimming cost V 3 bases and J 1 base; bases outside gene matches: 6. CDR3 nucleotide sequence: TGTGCCAGCAGTTATAGAAAGACAGGGGGCACAGATACGCAGTATTTT. Protein: CASSYRKTGGTDTQYF.

Points on this clonotype: This could be a read error, since a much larger clone is one nucleotide away. The chain recombines TRBV12-5 with TRBJ2-1; TRBD2 matches 7 bases. Germline trimming cut 3 bases from V and 4 bases from J; bases unmatched to any gene: 3. The germline V gene has CDR1 LGHNT and CDR2 FRNRAP. The CDR3 is made up of 14 amino acids. CDR3 loop: CASGFGGSYNEQFF. CDR3 sequence (DNA): TGTGCTAGTGGTTTCGGGGGGTCATACAATGAGCAGTTCTTC.

This clonotype was counted many times. DNA of the CDR3: TGTGCCAGTAGTGTGGGCCTGACAGGGGGCTATGGCTACACCTTC. Its translation: CASSVGLTGGYGYTF. The J gene is TRBJ1-2, the V gene TRBV19, with TRBD1 matching 9 bases. This CDR3 is built from 15 residues. V trimming: 5 bases; J trimming: 4 bases; junction bases outside the gene matches: 8. Per germline, CDR1 LNHDA and CDR2 SQIVND (reference sequence).

Worth noting for this clonotype: Compared with germline, one end of the junction differs, possibly owing to a read error. The CDR3 spells CASSEWVGNEQYF. The CDR3 nucleotides are TGTGCCAGCAGCGAATGGGTGGGTAACGAACAGTACTTC. This sequence joins TRBV2 and TRBJ2-7; D ambiguous. CDR1 is SNHLY and CDR2 is FYNNEI in the germline V gene. The CDR3 runs to 13 residues. The full variable domain, with the rest looked up from reference TRBV2 and TRBJ2-7, is EPEVTQTPSHQVTQMGQEVILRCVPISNHLYFYWYRQILGQKVEFLVSFYNNEISEKSEIFDDQFSVERPDGSNFTLKIRSTKLEDSAMYFCASSEWVGNEQYFGPGTRLTVT.

Regarding this clonotype: At one boundary the junction diverges from the germline segment, which might be a read error. V is TRBV6-1 and J is TRBJ2-2; 9 bases match TRBD1. Germline CDR1 reads MNHNS; CDR2 reads SASEGT. The CDR3 extends over 15 amino acids. CDR3 loop: CVSSPTGGRTGELFF. CDR3 bases: TGTGTCAGCAGTCCTACAGGGGGCCGCACCGGGGAGCTGTTTTTT.

Concerning this clonotype: Just one base apart from a much larger clone, this may be a read error. The chain recombines TRBV30 with TRBJ2-7; maybe TRBD2 (5 bases). Germline CDR1 and CDR2: GTSNPN and SVGIG (reference sequence). The V gene lost 5 bases and the J gene lost 0 bases, with 17 bases spanning the gap. The CDR3 is 15 amino acids. CDR3 nucleotides: TGTGCCTGGTCCAAGGGCGGGCAGAGCTCCTACGAGCAGTACTTC. Encoded protein: CAWSKGGQSSYEQYF.

This clonotype appeared a single time. This chain uses TRBV24-1 with TRBJ1-5, with D unclear. The CDR3 runs 13 residues. From germline, CDR1 is KGHDR and CDR2 SFDVKD. Trimming left V 6 bases short and J 5 bases short, with 10 bases between. In DNA, the CDR3 is TGTGCCACCAGTTACGCGGGGTATCAGCCCCAGCATTTT. The encoded protein is CATSYAGYQPQHF.

This clonotype was recorded many times. The chain carries TRBV5-1 and TRBJ1-2; weak D call: TRBD1 (5 bases). The CDR3 is 14 residues long. CDR1 is SGHRS, CDR2 YFSETQ, per germline. Trimming stripped 0 bases from V and 8 bases from J, with 14 bases between. This CDR3 is CASSLDTGRGGYTF. The CDR3 DNA reads as TGCGCCAGCAGCTTGGATACAGGTCGGGGCGGCTACACCTTC.

This clonotype was counted once. V gene TRBV25-1 combines with J gene TRBJ2-7, with D hard to call. The CDR3 covers 13 residues. CDR1 is MGHDK, CDR2 SYGVNS, per germline. The V and J ends lost 5 bases and 7 bases respectively, with 15 bases between them. CDR3 protein: CASSSSGAREQYF. In DNA form, the CDR3 reads TGTGCCAGCAGTTCCAGTGGCGCGAGGGAGCAGTACTTC.